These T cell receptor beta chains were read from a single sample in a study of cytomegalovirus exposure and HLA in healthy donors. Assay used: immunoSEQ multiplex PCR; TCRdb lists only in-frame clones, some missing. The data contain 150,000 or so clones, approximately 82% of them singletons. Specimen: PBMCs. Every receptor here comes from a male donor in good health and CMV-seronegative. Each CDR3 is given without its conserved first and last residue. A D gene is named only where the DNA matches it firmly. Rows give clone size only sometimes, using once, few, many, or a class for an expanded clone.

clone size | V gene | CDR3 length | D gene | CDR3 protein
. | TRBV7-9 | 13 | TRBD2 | ASSSELADQETQY
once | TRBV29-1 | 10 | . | SVGEGNYGYT
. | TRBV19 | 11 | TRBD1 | ASLTGGSDGYT
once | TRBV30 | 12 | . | AWSVRQNTGELF
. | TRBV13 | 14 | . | ASSLGIAENSYEQY
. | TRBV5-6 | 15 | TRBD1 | ASSFKSLGQLNTEAF
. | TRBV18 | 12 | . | ASSPGGGDQPQH
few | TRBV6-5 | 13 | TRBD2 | ASSYAGTTLNEQF
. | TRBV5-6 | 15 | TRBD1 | ASSLGGTGGINQPQH
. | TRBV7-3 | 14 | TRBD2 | ASSPQAGGPLDTQY
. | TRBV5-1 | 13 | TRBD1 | ASSLLTGGRDEQY
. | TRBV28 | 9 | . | ASSSRVAQH
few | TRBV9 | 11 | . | ASSVGPQETQY
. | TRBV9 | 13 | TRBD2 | ASSVRAGDTDTQY
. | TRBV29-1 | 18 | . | SVEDPIRAGNSDSGNTIY
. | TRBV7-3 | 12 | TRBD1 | ASSPEGQGCGYT
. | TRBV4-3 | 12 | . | ASSRFEGTDTQY
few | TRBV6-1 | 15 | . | ASSEVFGRGLSEKLF
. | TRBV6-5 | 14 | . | ASSYSPGGSTDTQY
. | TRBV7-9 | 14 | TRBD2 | SSSPRSGGVAYEQY
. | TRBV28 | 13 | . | ASSRGLSVAGELF
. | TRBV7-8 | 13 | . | ASSLTSVEAYEQY
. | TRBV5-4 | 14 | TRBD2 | ASSPGGMGGQETQY
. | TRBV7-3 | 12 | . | ASSPGPGTYEQY
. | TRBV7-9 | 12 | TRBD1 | SSSLGGAVYGYT
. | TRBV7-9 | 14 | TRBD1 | ASSLGDRGRPGELF
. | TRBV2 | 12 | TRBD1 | ASSYDRVEEKLF
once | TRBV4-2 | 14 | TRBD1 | ASSQDWGTGSYEQY
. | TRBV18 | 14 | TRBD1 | ASSPNFGQGATEAF
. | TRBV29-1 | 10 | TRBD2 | SASGGGETQY
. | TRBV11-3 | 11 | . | ASSLDGGGVAF
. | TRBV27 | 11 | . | ASSLRGALEAF
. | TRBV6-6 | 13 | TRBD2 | ASSPGLAGGNEQF
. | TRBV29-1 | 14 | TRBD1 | SVESAGRGSTDTQY
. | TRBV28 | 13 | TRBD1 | ASNPGGRGTGELF
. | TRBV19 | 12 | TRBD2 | ASSRTSTRYEQY
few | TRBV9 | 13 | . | ASSVVAGMAGELF
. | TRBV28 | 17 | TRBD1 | ASSLGTGLATSSTDTQY
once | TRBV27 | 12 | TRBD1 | ASSFGTETYEQY
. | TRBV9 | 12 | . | ASSPIGGNYGYT
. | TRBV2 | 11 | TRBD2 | ASSEPGLADEF